This TCR beta chain was found in a study of early T cells in non-severe SARS-CoV-2 infection. Study-level information: Bulk RNA from unsorted whole blood was sequenced; chains were unpaired. Whole-study findings and limits: VDJdb matching favored anti-spike CD8 responses, missing private and CD4 specificities.

Separate cDNA molecules each had unique molecular identifiers attached to them. TCRdb itself ran the 5' RACE reads through MiXCR, one entry per CDR3 protein. The table has about 130,000 distinct CDR3 sequences, 15% seen once; the top ten hold roughly 22%. Remarks on this clonotype: What it binds is not known.

V dropped 1 base and J dropped 4 bases, with 7 bases sitting between them. CDR1 LGHNT and CDR2 FRNRAP come from the germline V gene. The CDR3 sequence is 13 residues long. The sequenced material came from whole blood. The receptor's source is an adult who was a healthcare worker with PCR-confirmed SARS-CoV-2 infection or an uninfected control (not recorded which). J is TRBJ1-1 and V is TRBV12-5; tentatively, D is TRBD1 (5 bases). The DNA for the CDR3 is TGTGCTAGTGGTTTGGGACAGCTCACTGAAGCTTTCTTT. Translating gives CASGLGQLTEAFF.